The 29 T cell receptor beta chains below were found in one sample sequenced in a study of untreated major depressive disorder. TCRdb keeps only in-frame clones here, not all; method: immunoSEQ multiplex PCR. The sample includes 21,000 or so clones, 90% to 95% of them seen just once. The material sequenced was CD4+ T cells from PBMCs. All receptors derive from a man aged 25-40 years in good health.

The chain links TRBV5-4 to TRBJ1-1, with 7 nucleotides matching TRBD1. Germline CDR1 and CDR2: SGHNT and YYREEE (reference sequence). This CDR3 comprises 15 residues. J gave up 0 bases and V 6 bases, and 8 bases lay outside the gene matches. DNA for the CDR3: TGTGCCAGCACCCGACAGGGAAGGATGAACACTGAAGCTTTCTTT. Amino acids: CASTRQGRMNTEAFF. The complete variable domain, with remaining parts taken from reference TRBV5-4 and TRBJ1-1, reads ETGVTQSPTHLIKTRGQQVTLRCSSQSGHNTVSWYQQALGQGPQFIFQYYREEENGRGNFPPRFSGLQFPNYSSELNVNALELDDSALYLCASTRQGRMNTEAFFGQGTRLTVV.

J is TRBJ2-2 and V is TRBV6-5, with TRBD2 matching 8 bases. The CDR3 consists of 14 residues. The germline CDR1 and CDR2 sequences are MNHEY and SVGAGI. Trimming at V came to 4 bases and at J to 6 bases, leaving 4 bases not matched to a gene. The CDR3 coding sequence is TGTGCCAGCAGTTCCAGTAGCGGGGCCGGGGAGCTGTTTTTT. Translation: CASSSSSGAGELFF.

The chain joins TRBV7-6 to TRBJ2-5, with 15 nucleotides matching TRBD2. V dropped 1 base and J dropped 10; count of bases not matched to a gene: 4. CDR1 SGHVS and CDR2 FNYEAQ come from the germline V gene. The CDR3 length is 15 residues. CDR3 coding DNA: TGTGCCAGCAGCTTAGAGGGACTAGCGGGGGGACGCCAGTACTTC. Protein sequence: CASSLEGLAGGRQYF.

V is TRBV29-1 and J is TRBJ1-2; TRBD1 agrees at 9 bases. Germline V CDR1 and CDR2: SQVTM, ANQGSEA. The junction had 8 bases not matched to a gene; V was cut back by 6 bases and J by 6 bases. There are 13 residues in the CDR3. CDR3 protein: CSVQGQGTNGYTF. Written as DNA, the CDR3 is TGCAGCGTACAAGGACAGGGGACAAATGGCTACACCTTC.

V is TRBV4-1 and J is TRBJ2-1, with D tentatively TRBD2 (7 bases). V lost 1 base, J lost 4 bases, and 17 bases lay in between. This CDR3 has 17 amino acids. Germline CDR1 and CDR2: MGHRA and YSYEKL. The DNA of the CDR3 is TGCGCCAGCAGCCAAGTTGCGGGGGCGGGTTTGTACAATGAGCAGTTCTTC. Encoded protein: CASSQVAGAGLYNEQFF.

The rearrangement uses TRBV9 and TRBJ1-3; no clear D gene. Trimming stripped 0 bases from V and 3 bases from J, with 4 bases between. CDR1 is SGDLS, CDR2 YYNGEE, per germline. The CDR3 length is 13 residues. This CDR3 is CASSVARGNTIYF. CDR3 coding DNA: TGTGCCAGCAGCGTAGCGCGTGGAAACACCATATATTTT.

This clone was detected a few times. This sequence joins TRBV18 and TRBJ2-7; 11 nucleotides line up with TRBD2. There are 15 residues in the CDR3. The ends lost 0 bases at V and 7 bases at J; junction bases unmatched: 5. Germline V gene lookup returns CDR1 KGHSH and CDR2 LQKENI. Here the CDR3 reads CASSPPSGRDLEQYF. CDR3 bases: TGTGCCAGCTCACCACCTAGCGGGAGGGACTTGGAGCAGTACTTC. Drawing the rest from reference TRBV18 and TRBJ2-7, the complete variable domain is NAGVMQNPRHLVRRRGQEARLRCSPMKGHSHVYWYRQLPEEGLKFMVYLQKENIIDESGMPKERFSAEFPKEGPSILRIQQVVRGDSAAYFCASSPPSGRDLEQYFGPGTRLTVT.

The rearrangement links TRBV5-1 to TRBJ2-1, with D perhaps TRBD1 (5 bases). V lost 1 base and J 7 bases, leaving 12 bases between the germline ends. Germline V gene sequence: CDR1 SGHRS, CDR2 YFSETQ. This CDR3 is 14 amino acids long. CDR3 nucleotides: TGCGCCAGCAGCTTGACCGCAGGGAAGAATGAGCAGTTCTTC. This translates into CASSLTAGKNEQFF.

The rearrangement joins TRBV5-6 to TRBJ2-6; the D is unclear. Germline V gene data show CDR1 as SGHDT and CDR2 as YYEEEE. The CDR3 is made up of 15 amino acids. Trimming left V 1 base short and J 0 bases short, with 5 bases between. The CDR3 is CASSLIASGANVLTF. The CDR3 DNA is TGTGCCAGCAGCTTGATCGCCTCTGGGGCCAACGTCCTGACTTTC.

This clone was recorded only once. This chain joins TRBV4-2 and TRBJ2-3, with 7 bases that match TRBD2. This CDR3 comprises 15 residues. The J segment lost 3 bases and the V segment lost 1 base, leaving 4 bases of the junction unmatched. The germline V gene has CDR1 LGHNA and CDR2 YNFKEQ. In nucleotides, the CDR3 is TGTGCCAGCAGCCAAGCGGCGGGAGTGACAGATACGCAGTATTTT. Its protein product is CASSQAAGVTDTQYF.

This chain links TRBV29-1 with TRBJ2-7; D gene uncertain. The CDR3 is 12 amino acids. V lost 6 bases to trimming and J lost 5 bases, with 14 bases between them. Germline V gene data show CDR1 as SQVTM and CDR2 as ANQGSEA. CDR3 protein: CSVGFVRDEQYF. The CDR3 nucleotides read TGCAGCGTCGGTTTTGTAAGGGACGAGCAGTACTTC.

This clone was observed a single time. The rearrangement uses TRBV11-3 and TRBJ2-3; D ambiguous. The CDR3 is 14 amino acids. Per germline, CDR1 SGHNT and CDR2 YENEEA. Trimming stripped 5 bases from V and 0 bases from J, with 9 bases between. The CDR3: CASSQGPSTDTQYF. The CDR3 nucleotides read TGTGCCAGCAGCCAAGGGCCCAGCACAGATACGCAGTATTTT. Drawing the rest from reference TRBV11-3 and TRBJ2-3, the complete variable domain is EAGVVQSPRYKIIEKKQPVAFWCNPISGHNTLYWYLQNLGQGPELLIRYENEEAVDDSQLPKDRFSAERLKGVDSTLKIQPAELGDSAVYLCASSQGPSTDTQYFGPGTRLTVL.

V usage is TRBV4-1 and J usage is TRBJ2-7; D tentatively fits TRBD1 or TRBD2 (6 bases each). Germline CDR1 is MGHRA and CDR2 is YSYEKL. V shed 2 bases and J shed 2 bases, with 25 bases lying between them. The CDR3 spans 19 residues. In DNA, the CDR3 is TGCGCCAGCAGCCAATCCCGCCGGGACATCGGGAGAATGGCCTACGAGCAGTACTTC. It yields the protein CASSQSRRDIGRMAYEQYF.

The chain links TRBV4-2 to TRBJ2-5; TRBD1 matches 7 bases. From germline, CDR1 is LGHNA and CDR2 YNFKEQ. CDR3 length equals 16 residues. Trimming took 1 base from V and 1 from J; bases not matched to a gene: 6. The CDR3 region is CASSQGTHRGQETQYF. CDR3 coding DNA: TGTGCCAGCAGCCAAGGAACCCACAGGGGCCAAGAGACCCAGTACTTC.

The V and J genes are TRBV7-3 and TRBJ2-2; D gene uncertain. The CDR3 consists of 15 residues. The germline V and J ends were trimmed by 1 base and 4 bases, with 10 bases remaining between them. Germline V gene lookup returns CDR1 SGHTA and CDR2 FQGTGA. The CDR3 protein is CASSLNSASTGELFF. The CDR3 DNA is TGTGCCAGCAGCTTAAATTCAGCGTCCACCGGGGAGCTGTTTTTT.

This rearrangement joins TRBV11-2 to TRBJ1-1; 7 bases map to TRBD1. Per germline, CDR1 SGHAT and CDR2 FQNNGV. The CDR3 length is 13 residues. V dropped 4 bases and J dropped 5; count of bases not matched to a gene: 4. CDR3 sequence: CASSSPRGTEAFF. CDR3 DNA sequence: TGTGCCAGCAGCTCACCCAGGGGGACTGAAGCTTTCTTT.

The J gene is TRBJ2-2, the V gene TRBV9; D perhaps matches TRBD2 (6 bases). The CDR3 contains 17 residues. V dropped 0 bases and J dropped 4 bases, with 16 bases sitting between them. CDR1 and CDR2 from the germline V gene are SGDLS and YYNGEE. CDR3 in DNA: TGTGCCAGCAGCGTAGGGACGGGAGTGGGTAGCACCGGGGAGCTGTTTTTT. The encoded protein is CASSVGTGVGSTGELFF.

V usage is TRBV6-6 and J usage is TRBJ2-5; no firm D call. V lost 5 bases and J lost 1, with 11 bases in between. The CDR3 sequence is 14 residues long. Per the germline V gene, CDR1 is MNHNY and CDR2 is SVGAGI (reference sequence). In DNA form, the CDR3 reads TGTGCCAGCAGTCCAAGGAGCTTCCAAGAGACCCAGTACTTC. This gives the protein CASSPRSFQETQYF.

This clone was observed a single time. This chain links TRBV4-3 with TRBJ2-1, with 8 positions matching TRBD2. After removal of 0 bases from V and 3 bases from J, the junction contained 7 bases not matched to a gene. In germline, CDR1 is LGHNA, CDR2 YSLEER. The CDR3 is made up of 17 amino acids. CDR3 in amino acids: CASSQDYGLAGYNEQFF. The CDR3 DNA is TGCGCCAGCAGCCAAGACTATGGACTAGCAGGCTACAATGAGCAGTTCTTC.

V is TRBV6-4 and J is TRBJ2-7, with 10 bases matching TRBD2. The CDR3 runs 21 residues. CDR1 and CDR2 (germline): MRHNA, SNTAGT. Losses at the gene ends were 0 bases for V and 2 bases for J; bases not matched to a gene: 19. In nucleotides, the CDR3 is TGTGCCAGCAGTGACTCGAAACTCCAAGCGGGAGGGCTAATCCGACCCTACGAGCAGTACTTC. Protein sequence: CASSDSKLQAGGLIRPYEQYF.

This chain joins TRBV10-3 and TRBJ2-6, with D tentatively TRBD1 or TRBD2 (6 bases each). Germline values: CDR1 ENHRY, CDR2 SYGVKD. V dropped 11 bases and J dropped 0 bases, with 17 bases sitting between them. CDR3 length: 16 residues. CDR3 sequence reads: CALAAGQNSGANVLTF. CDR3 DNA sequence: TGTGCCCTGGCCGCGGGACAAAACTCTGGGGCCAACGTCCTGACTTTC.

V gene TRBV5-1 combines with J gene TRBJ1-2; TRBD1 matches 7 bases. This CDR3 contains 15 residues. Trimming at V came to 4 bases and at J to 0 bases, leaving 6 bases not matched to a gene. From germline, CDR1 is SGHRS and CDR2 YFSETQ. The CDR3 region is CASSTGTVTNYGYTF. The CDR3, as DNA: TGCGCCAGCAGCACTGGGACAGTGACTAACTATGGCTACACCTTC.

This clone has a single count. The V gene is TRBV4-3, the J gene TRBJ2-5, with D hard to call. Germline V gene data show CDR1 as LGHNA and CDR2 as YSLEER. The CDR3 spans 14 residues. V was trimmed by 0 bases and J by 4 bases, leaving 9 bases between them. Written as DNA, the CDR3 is TGCGCCAGCAGCCAAGAATGGCAAGGAGAGACCCAGTACTTC. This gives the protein CASSQEWQGETQYF.

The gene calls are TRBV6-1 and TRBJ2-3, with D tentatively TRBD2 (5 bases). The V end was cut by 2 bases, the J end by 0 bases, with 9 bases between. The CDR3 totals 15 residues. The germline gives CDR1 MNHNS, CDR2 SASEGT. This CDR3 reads CASSELRGSTDTQYF. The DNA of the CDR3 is TGTGCCAGCAGTGAACTACGGGGAAGCACAGATACGCAGTATTTT.

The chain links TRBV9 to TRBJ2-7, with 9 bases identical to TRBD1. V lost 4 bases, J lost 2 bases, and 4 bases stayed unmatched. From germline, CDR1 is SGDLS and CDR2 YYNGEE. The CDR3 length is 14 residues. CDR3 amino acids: CASSPGQGTYEQYF. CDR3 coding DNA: TGTGCCAGCAGCCCGGGACAGGGCACCTACGAGCAGTACTTC.

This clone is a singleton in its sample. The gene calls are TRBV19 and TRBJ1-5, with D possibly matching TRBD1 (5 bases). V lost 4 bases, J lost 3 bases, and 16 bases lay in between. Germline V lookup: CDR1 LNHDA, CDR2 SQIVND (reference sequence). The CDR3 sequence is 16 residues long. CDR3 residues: CASSRKGQGPNQPQHF. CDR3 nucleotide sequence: TGTGCCAGTAGTAGAAAGGGTCAGGGCCCCAATCAGCCCCAGCATTTT. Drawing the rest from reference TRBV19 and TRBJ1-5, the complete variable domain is DGGITQSPKYLFRKEGQNVTLSCEQNLNHDAMYWYRQDPGQGLRLIYYSQIVNDFQKGDIAEGYSVSREKKESFPLTVTSAQKNPTAFYLCASSRKGQGPNQPQHFGDGTRLSIL.

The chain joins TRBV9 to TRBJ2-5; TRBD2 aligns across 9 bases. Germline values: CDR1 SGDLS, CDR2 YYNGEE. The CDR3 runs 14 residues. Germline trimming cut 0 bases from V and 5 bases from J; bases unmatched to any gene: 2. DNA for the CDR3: TGTGCCAGCAGCGTAGGCGGGAGGGCGGAGACCCAGTACTTC. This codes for CASSVGGRAETQYF.

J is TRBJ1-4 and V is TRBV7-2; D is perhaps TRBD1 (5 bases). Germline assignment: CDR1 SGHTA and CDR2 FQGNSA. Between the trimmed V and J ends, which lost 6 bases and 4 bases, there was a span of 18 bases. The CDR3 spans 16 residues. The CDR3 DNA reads TGTGCCAGCAGTTATTTCCCTAGGGGTCGTAATGAAAAACTGTTTTTT. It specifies CASSYFPRGRNEKLFF.

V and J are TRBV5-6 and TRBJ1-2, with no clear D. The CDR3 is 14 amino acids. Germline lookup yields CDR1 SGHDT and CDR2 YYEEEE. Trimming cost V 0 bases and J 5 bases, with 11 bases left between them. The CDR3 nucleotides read TGTGCCAGCAGCTTGGACGGCGTCAGGTATGGCTACACCTTC. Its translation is CASSLDGVRYGYTF.